This TCR beta chain originates from a study of CD8 T cells in ankylosing spondylitis. CDR3 length equals 16 residues. After removal of 2 bases from V and 1 base from J, the junction contained 3 bases not matched to a gene. Germline V gene lookup returns CDR1 LGHDT and CDR2 YNNKEL (reference sequence). Overall study results and limits: There was a TCR beta motif, made of eight highly homologous variants, that appeared characteristic of ankylosing spondylitis blood.

This clonotype has a handful of counts. As yet, its antigen is unknown. TCRdb redid the calling of the 5' RACE reads with MiXCR, one entry per CDR3 protein. The top ten hold about 15% of the sample, which has about 330,000 distinct CDR3 sequences, less than 9.5% seen once. This TCR was recovered from a male donor with ankylosing spondylitis. J is TRBJ2-7 and V is TRBV3-1; TRBD1 matches at 12 bases. The sequencing sample was made of blood, either unsorted or a sorted T cell fraction (not recorded which). CDR3 sequence reads: CASSQPGQGASYEQYF. The CDR3 DNA sequence: TGTGCCAGCAGCCAACCGGGACAGGGGGCTTCCTACGAGCAGTACTTC.